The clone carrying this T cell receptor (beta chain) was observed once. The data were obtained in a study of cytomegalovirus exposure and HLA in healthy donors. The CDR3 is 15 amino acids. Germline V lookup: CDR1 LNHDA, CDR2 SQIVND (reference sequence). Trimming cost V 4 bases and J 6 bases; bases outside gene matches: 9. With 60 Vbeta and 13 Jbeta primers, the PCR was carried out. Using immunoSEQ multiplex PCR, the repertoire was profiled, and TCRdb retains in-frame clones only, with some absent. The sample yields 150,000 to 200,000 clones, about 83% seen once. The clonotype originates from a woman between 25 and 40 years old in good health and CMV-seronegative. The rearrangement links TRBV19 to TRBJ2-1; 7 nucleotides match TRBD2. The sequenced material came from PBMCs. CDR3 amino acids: CASSRAGVFPNEQFF. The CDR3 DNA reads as TGTGCCAGTAGTAGGGCGGGAGTGTTTCCCAATGAGCAGTTCTTC. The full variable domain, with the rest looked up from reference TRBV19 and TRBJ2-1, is DGGITQSPKYLFRKEGQNVTLSCEQNLNHDAMYWYRQDPGQGLRLIYYSQIVNDFQKGDIAEGYSVSREKKESFPLTVTSAQKNPTAFYLCASSRAGVFPNEQFFGPGTRLTVL.